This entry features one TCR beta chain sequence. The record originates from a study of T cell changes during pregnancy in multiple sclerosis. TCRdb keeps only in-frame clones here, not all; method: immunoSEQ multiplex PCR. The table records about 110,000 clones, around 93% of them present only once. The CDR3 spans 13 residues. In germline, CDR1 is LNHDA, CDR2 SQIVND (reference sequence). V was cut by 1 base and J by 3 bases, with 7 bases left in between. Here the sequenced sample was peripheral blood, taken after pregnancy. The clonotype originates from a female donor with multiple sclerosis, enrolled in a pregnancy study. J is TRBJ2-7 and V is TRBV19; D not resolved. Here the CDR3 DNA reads TGTGCCAGTAGTATAGGTGAGGACTACGAGCAGTACTTC. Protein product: CASSIGEDYEQYF. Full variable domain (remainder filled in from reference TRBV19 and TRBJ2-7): DGGITQSPKYLFRKEGQNVTLSCEQNLNHDAMYWYRQDPGQGLRLIYYSQIVNDFQKGDIAEGYSVSREKKESFPLTVTSAQKNPTAFYLCASSIGEDYEQYFGPGTRLTVT.